A selection of T cell receptor beta chains follows, all from one sample in a study of blood T cell repertoires in COVID-19. The repertoire was sequenced with immunoSEQ multiplex PCR; TCRdb's copy has only in-frame clones and lacks some. The sample carries 30,000 to 35,000 clones, approximately 78% recorded once. Material: peripheral blood. The source is a woman aged 60 to 75 with acute or convalescent COVID-19. The CDR3 runs from the conserved cysteine through the conserved F or W. Fields, in order: V gene, clone size, J gene, D gene, CDR3 DNA, CDR3 protein. A D gene is named only where the DNA matches it firmly. Size values are once, few and many counts, or a class for expanded clones, and some rows have none.

>TRBV7-2|once|TRBJ2-5|TRBD1
TGTGCCAGCGGGGGACAGGGGCGAAAAGAGACCCAGTACTTC
CASGGQGRKETQYF
>TRBV2|NA|TRBJ2-7|NA
TGTGCCAGCAGTGAATCCGGTTACGAGCAGTACTTC
CASSESGYEQYF
>TRBV19|once|TRBJ1-2|TRBD1
TGTGCCAGTAACCCCTCGACAGGGTGGTCTGGAGGCTACACCTTC
CASNPSTGWSGGYTF
>TRBV4-1|NA|TRBJ2-7|TRBD1
TGCGCCAGCAGCATCCGGGACAGGCCTCTTGACGAGCAGTACTTC
CASSIRDRPLDEQYF
>TRBV6-1|NA|TRBJ1-2|TRBD1
TGTGCCAGCAGTGACGGGACAGGTGCTCGTAACTATGGCTACACCTTC
CASSDGTGARNYGYTF
>TRBV10-1|once|TRBJ1-1|NA
TGCGCCAGCACTCCGGACCTCGGGGGCACTGAAGCTTTCTTT
CASTPDLGGTEAFF
>TRBV3-1/TRBV3-2|NA|TRBJ1-4|NA
TGTGCCAGCAGCCCCCCAGGCGGGGAAAAACTGTTTTTT
CASSPPGGEKLFF
>TRBV9|NA|TRBJ2-7|TRBD2
TGTGCCAGCAGCGCCCTAGCGGGGGCCGTATACGAGCAGTACTTC
CASSALAGAVYEQYF
>TRBV5-6|NA|TRBJ1-2|TRBD1
TGTGCCAGCAGCTCACCGGGGAGAGACAGGGGGATTGGAAATGGCTACACCTTC
CASSSPGRDRGIGNGYTF
>TRBV23-1|NA|TRBJ1-5|TRBD1
TGCGCCAGCAGTCAATGGTTTAGAGAGGAGGACAGGGAGGCGGATCAGCCCCAGCATTTT
CASSQWFREEDREADQPQHF
>TRBV27|few|TRBJ2-5|TRBD1
TGTGCCAGCAAGGACATACAGGGGAGTACAGAGACCCAGTACTTC
CASKDIQGSTETQYF
>TRBV10-2|NA|TRBJ2-7|TRBD1
TGCGCCGGGGGACAGGGGAGCATCTACGAGCAGTACTTC
CAGGQGSIYEQYF
>TRBV30|few|TRBJ1-3|NA
TGTGCCTGGAGTGTATCTGGACAGAGTTTTGTAAACACCATATATTTT
CAWSVSGQSFVNTIYF
>TRBV5-6|NA|TRBJ2-3|TRBD2
TGTGCCAGCAGCTTGGGACTAGCTTACACAGATACGCAGTATTTT
CASSLGLAYTDTQYF
>TRBV11-2|NA|TRBJ1-1|NA
TGTGCCAGCAGCTTATTGCGACAGCCGAACACTGAAGCTTTCTTT
CASSLLRQPNTEAFF
>TRBV28|NA|TRBJ2-1|TRBD2
TGTGCCAGCAGTCAAGGACTAGCGGTTTATGGTAAGCAGTTCTTC
CASSQGLAVYGKQFF
>TRBV30|NA|TRBJ2-7|NA
TGTGCCTGGGGCAGATCCTACGAGCAGTACTTC
CAWGRSYEQYF
>TRBV5-8|NA|TRBJ1-5|NA
TGTGCCAGCAGGCCACAGGGAGAGGGGCCCCAGCATTTT
CASRPQGEGPQHF
>TRBV2|NA|TRBJ1-4|TRBD1
TGTGCCAGCAGTGAAAGGGGGACAGCTGCAACTAATGAAAAACTGTTTTTT
CASSERGTAATNEKLFF
>TRBV7-9|NA|TRBJ2-1|NA
TGTGCCAGCAGCTCACCCTGGAGGGGAGATCACAATGAGCAGTTCTTC
CASSSPWRGDHNEQFF
>TRBV19|NA|TRBJ2-2|NA
TGTGCCAGTAGGCAGGGTGTAGGGCTTGTCGGGGAGCTGTTTTTT
CASRQGVGLVGELFF
>TRBV5-5|NA|TRBJ2-1|NA
TGTGCCAGCAGCTTTACGGCGGGGAGCTCCTACAATGAGCAGTTCTTC
CASSFTAGSSYNEQFF